Listed here are 17 T cell receptor beta chains from one sample, sequenced in a study of blood T cells in healthy people across ages. It was with a sample-barcoded 5' primer and a J-beta primer mix that a second PCR of roughly 7 to 12 cycles was run. TCRdb re-derived calls from the 5' RACE reads in MiXCR, one entry per CDR3 protein. The sample yields 1.5 million to 2 million distinct CDR3 sequences, around 36% seen once. Material for sequencing was blood. Receptors originate from a woman aged 25-40 years in good health.

This clonotype was recorded a few times. This chain uses TRBV7-9 with TRBJ2-5; either TRBD1 or TRBD2 may supply D (5 bases each). Between the trimmed V and J ends, which lost 3 bases and 3 bases, there was a span of 14 bases. This CDR3 is 15 amino acids long. Germline V CDR1 and CDR2: SEHNR, FQNEAQ (reference sequence). CDR3 in DNA: TGTGCCAGCAGCTTTTGGGGGAAGGAAGAAGAGACCCAGTACTTC. Its protein product is CASSFWGKEEETQYF.

This clonotype was found many times. The CDR3 region has the DNA TGTGCCACCCTGGAGGTAAAGACCCAGTACTTC. It specifies CATLEVKTQYF. The rearrangement joins TRBV6-2 or TRBV6-3 to TRBJ2-5; weak D call: TRBD2 (5 bases). The germline V and J ends were trimmed by 10 bases and 6 bases, with 12 bases remaining between them. Germline-derived CDR1 and CDR2 are MNHEY and SVGEGT. This CDR3 is built from 11 residues.

The count of this clonotype is one. The junction does not match germline at one end; this may be a read error. The chain combines TRBV7-9 with TRBJ2-3, with 7 bases lining up with TRBD2. This CDR3 is 16 amino acids long. The V gene's germline CDR1 is SEHNR and CDR2 FQNEAQ (reference sequence). CDR3 loop: CASSSLGAGYTDTQYF. CDR3 nucleotide sequence: TGTGCCAGCAGCTCCCTAGGAGCGGGATACACAGATACACAGTATTTT.

This clonotype was observed a handful of times. This chain connects TRBV5-1 to TRBJ1-1; weak D call: TRBD1 (5 bases). V was shortened by 2 bases and J by 6 bases, with 14 bases between the two germline ends. The CDR3 loop spans 14 amino acids. Looked up from germline, CDR1 is SGHRS and CDR2 is YFSETQ. Written as DNA, the CDR3 is TGCGCCAGCAGCTTTGGGGACGTGGTGTCTGAAGCTTTCTTT. It codes for CASSFGDVVSEAFF.

The genes are TRBV7-9 and TRBJ2-7; 7 bases line up with TRBD1. The CDR3 is made up of 17 amino acids. J gave up 3 bases and V 4 bases, and 15 bases lay outside the gene matches. CDR1 and CDR2 from the germline V gene are SEHNR and FQNEAQ (reference sequence). CDR3 sequence reads: CASSSTETGTVIYEQYF. The CDR3, as DNA: TGTGCCAGCAGCTCAACAGAAACCGGGACAGTGATCTACGAGCAGTACTTC.

This rearrangement joins TRBV28 to TRBJ2-7, with 10 bases fitting TRBD2. Trimming removed 8 bases from V and 4 bases from J; junction bases left unmatched: 2. The CDR3 runs 12 residues. CDR1 and CDR2 (germline): MDHEN, SYDVKM. The CDR3 DNA follows: TGTGCCAGCGGACTAGCGGTTTACGAGCAGTACTTC. Its translation: CASGLAVYEQYF.

The V gene is TRBV20-1, the J gene TRBJ1-6, with D hard to call. Per the germline V gene, CDR1 is DFQATT and CDR2 is SNEGSKA (reference sequence). This CDR3 has 14 residues. V lost 5 bases, J lost 9 bases, and 17 bases lay in between. The CDR3 DNA sequence: TGCAGTGCTCCCGTGTTCTACCACCCTTCACCCCTCCACTTT. Amino acids: CSAPVFYHPSPLHF.

The chain joins TRBV4-2 to TRBJ2-1; D call uncertain. V lost 0 bases to trimming and J lost 4 bases, with 7 bases between them. CDR3 size: 14 residues. Germline CDR1 and CDR2: LGHNA and YNFKEQ. The CDR3 DNA reads TGTGCCAGCAGCCAAGATGGATATTACAATGAGCAGTTCTTC. Translated, it gives CASSQDGYYNEQFF.

This clonotype turned up a few times. CDR3 in amino acids: CASSQRKAGGYTF. CDR3 DNA sequence: TGCGCCAGCAGCCAAAGGAAGGCTGGCGGCTACACCTTC. The rearrangement joins TRBV4-1 to TRBJ1-2; no clear D gene. V lost 2 bases to trimming and J lost 8 bases, with 12 bases between them. Germline CDR1 MGHRA, CDR2 YSYEKL. The CDR3 runs to 13 residues.

In its sample, this clonotype was seen a few times. The rearrangement links TRBV5-1 to TRBJ2-7, with TRBD2 identical over 8 bases. V dropped 4 bases and J dropped 3; count of bases not matched to a gene: 6. CDR3 length: 14 residues. Per the germline V gene, CDR1 is SGHRS and CDR2 is YFSETQ. For the CDR3, the DNA is TGCGCCAGCAGCCCGGGAGGGAAAGGCTACGAGCAGTACTTC. Protein: CASSPGGKGYEQYF.

The CDR3 nucleotides read TGTGCCAGCGCCCTTTCCTGGGCTAGCGGGTCCACAGATACGCAGTATTTT. It specifies CASALSWASGSTDTQYF. The chain uses TRBV7-9 and TRBJ2-3; 8 bases fit TRBD2. The CDR3 length is 17 residues. Germline trimming cut 8 bases from V and 2 bases from J; bases unmatched to any gene: 15. The germline CDR1 and CDR2 sequences are SEHNR and FQNEAQ (reference sequence).

Worth noting for this clonotype: A read error is possible here, since a much larger clone lies one base away. The chain combines TRBV2 with TRBJ2-3, with 11 bases matching TRBD2. The CDR3 has 14 amino acids. J lost 2 bases, V lost 8 bases, and 3 bases had no gene match. The germline gives CDR1 SNHLY, CDR2 FYNNEI. The DNA for the CDR3 is TGTGCCAGCGCACTAGCGGGGGTCACAGATACGCAGTATTTT. This encodes CASALAGVTDTQYF.

The V and J genes are TRBV5-1 and TRBJ2-1; D uncertain. V was shortened by 4 bases and J by 3 bases, with 14 bases between the two germline ends. The CDR3 runs to 15 residues. Germline CDR1 reads SGHRS; CDR2 reads YFSETQ. DNA of the CDR3: TGCGCCAGCAGCGACGAAATGCTGATCTACAATGAGCAGTTCTTC. Translating it yields CASSDEMLIYNEQFF. Based on the CDR3 plus reference TRBV5-1 and TRBJ2-1, the full variable domain is KAGVTQTPRYLIKTRGQQVTLSCSPISGHRSVSWYQQTPGQGLQFLFEYFSETQRNKGNFPGRFSGRQFSNSRSEMNVSTLELGDSALYLCASSDEMLIYNEQFFGPGTRLTVL.

The rearrangement links TRBV12-3 or TRBV12-4 to TRBJ2-3; D possibly matches TRBD1 or TRBD2 (5 bases each). This CDR3 spans 14 amino acids. V was cut by 5 bases and J by 4 bases, with 13 bases left in between. The CDR3 loop reads CASSRWKGPDTQYF. CDR3 DNA sequence: TGTGCCAGCAGTCGGTGGAAGGGACCAGATACGCAGTATTTT.

This clonotype was found a few times. CDR3 residues: CASSYGGRNDKAFF. The CDR3, as DNA: TGTGCCAGCAGTTACGGAGGCCGAAACGACAAAGCTTTCTTT. The genes are TRBV6-6 and TRBJ1-1; D gene ambiguous. The CDR3 consists of 14 residues. With 2 bases removed from V and 9 bases from J, the gap between germline ends came to 16 bases. Germline CDR1 MNHNY, CDR2 SVGAGI (reference sequence).

Many counts were recorded for this clonotype. J is TRBJ1-2 and V is TRBV6-2 or TRBV6-3; weak D call: TRBD1 (6 bases). Between the trimmed V and J ends, which lost 7 bases and 12 bases, there was a span of 21 bases. The CDR3 spans 13 residues. Germline V lookup: CDR1 MNHEY, CDR2 SVGEGT. CDR3 coding DNA: TGTGCCAGCATGCCTAAGGGGGGAAGAGGAGACACCTTC. This sequence encodes CASMPKGGRGDTF.

The chain links TRBV3-1 to TRBJ2-1; D is possibly TRBD2 (6 bases). This CDR3 contains 16 residues. Germline V gene sequence: CDR1 LGHDT, CDR2 YNNKEL (reference sequence). With 0 bases removed from V and 7 bases from J, the gap between germline ends came to 16 bases. The CDR3 DNA sequence: TGTGCCAGCAGCCAAGATTCACGGGGGTGGAGGAATGAGCAGTTCTTC. It yields the protein CASSQDSRGWRNEQFF.